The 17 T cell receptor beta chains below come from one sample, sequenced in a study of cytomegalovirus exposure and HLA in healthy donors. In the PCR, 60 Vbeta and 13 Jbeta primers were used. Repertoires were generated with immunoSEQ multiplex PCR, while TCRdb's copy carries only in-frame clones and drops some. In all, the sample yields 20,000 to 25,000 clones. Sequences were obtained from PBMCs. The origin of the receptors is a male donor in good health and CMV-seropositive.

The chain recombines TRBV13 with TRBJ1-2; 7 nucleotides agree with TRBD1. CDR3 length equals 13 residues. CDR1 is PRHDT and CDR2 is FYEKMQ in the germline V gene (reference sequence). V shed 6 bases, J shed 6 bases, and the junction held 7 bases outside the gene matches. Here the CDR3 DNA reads TGTGCCAGCAGAGACACGGGACAGCATGGCTACACCTTC. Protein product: CASRDTGQHGYTF.

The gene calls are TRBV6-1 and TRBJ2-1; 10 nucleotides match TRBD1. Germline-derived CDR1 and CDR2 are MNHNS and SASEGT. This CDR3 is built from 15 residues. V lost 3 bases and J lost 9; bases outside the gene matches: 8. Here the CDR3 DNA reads TGTGCCAGCAGTGACGGGACAGGGGATTTCAGTGAGCAGTTCTTC. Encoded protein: CASSDGTGDFSEQFF.

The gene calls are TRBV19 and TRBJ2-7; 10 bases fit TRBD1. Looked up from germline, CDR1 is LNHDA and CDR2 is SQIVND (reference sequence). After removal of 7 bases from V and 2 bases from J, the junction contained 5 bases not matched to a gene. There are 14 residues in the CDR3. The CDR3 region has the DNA TGTGCCAGTAAAGAGACAGGGGGCGCCTACGAGCAGTACTTC. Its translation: CASKETGGAYEQYF.

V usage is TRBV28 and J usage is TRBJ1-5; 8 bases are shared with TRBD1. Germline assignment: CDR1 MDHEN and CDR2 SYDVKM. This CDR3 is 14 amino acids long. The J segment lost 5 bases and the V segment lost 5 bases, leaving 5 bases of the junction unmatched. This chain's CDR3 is CASSGQGNYQPQHF. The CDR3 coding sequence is TGTGCCAGCAGTGGACAGGGAAACTATCAGCCCCAGCATTTT. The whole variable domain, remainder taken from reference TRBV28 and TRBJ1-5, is DVKVTQSSRYLVKRTGEKVFLECVQDMDHENMFWYRQDPGLGLRLIYFSYDVKMKEKGDIPEGYSVSREKKERFSLILESASTNQTSMYLCASSGQGNYQPQHFGDGTRLSIL.

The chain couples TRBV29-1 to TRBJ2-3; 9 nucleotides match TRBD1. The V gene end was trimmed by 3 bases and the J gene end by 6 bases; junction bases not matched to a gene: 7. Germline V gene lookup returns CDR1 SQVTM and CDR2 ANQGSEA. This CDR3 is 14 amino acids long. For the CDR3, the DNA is TGCAGCGTTGAGACAGGGGGAGTTGGGGATACGCAGTATTTT. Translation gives CSVETGGVGDTQYF.

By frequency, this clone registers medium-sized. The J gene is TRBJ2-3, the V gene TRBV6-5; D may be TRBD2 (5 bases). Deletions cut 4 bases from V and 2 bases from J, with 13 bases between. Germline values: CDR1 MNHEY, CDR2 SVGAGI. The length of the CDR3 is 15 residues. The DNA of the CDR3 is TGTGCCAGCAGTTCGAATGAGGGCCACACAGATACGCAGTATTTT. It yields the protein CASSSNEGHTDTQYF.

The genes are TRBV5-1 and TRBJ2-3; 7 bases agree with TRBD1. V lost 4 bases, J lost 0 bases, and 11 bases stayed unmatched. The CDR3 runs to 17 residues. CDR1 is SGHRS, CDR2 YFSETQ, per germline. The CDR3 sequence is CASSPEGQSSSTDTQYF. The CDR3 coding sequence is TGCGCCAGCAGCCCCGAGGGACAGTCCTCTAGCACAGATACGCAGTATTTT.

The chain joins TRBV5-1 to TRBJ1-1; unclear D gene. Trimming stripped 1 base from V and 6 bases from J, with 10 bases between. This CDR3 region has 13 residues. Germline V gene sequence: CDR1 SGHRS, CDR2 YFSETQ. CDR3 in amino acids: CASSLIGRAEAFF. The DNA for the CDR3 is TGCGCCAGCAGCTTGATAGGGCGGGCTGAAGCTTTCTTT.

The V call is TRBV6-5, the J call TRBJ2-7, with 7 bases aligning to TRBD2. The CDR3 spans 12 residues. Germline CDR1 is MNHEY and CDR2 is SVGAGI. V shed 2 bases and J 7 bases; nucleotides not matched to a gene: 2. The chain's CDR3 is CASSYEAGEQYF. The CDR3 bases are TGTGCCAGCAGTTACGAAGCGGGAGAGCAGTACTTC.

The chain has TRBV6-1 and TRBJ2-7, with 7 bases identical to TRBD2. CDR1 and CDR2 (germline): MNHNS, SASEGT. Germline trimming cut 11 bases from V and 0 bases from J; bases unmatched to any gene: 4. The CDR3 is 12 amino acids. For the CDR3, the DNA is TGTGCCGGAACTAGCGACTCCTACGAGCAGTACTTC. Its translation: CAGTSDSYEQYF.

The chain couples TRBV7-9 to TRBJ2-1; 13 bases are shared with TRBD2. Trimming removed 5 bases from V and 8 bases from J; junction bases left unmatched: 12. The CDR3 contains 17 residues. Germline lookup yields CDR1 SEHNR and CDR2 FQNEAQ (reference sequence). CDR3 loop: CASSKTPLAGGGDEQFF. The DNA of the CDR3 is TGTGCCAGCAGCAAAACGCCACTAGCGGGAGGGGGCGATGAGCAGTTCTTC.

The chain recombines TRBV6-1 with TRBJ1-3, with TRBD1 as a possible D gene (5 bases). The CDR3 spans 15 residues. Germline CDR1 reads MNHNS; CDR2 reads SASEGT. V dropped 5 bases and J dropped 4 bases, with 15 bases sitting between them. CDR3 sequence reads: CASSPIAGVGNTIYF. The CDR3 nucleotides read TGTGCCAGCAGTCCCATAGCGGGGGTGGGAAACACCATATATTTT.

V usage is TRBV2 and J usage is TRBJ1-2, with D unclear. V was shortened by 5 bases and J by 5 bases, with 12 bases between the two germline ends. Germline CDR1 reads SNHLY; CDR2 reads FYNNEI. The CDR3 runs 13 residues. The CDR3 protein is CASSPNGGYGYTF. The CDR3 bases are TGTGCCAGCAGTCCAAACGGAGGGTATGGCTACACCTTC.

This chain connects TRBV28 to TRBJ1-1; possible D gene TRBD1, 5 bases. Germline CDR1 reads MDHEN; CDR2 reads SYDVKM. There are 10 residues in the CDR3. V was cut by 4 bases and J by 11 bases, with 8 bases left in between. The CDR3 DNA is TGTGCCAGCAGTTCTAAGGGGGCTTTCTTT. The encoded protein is CASSSKGAFF.

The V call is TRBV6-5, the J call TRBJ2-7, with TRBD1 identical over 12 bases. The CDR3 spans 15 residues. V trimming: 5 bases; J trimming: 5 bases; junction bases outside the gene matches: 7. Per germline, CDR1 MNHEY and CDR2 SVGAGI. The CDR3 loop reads CASSAPGTGGNEQYF. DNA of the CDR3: TGTGCCAGCAGTGCCCCCGGGACAGGGGGCAACGAGCAGTACTTC.

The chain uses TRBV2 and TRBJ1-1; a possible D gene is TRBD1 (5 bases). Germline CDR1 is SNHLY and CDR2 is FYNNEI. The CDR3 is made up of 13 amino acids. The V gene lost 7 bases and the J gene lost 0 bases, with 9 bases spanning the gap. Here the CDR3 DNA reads TGTGCCAGCAACGGACATATGAACACTGAAGCTTTCTTT. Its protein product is CASNGHMNTEAFF.

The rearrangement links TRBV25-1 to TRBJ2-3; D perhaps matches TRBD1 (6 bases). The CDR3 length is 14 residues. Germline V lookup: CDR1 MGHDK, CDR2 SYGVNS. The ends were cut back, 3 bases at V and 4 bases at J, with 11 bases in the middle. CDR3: CASSDVQGSDTQYF. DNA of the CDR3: TGTGCCAGCAGTGACGTACAGGGTTCAGATACGCAGTATTTT.